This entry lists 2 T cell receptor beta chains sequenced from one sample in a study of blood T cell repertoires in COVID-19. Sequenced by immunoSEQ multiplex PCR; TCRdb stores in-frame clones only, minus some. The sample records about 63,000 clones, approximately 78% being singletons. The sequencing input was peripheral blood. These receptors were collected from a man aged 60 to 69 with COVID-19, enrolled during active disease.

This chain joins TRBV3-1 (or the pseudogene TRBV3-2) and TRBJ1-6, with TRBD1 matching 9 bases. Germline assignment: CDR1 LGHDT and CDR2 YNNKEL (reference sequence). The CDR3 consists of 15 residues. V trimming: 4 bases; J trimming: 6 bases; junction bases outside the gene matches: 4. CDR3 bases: TGTGCCAGCAGCCCCCGGGGACAGGGTAATTCACCCCTCCACTTT. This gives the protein CASSPRGQGNSPLHF.

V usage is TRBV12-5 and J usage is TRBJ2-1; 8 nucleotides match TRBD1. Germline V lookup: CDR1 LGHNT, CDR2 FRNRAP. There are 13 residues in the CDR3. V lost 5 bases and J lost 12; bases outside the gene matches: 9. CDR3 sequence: CASGAGQGRAQFF. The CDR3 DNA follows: TGTGCTAGTGGTGCCGGACAGGGCAGGGCGCAGTTCTTC.